The T cell receptor beta chain under discussion was sequenced for a study of blood T cells in healthy people across ages. Study observations and caveats: Diversity estimates drawn from one million T cells were deemed underestimates. PBMCs were not sorted, which prevented a conclusive comparison of naive versus antigen-experienced cells. Across the age range, TCR beta diversity per million T cells fell in a roughly linear way.

It was with a sample-barcoded 5' primer and a J-beta primer mix that a second PCR of roughly 7 to 11 cycles was run. Each of the samples gave a minimum of 2.5 million paired-end reads that contained CDR3. TCRdb independently ran MiXCR on the 5' RACE reads; one entry per CDR3 protein. The data contain some 900,000 distinct CDR3 sequences, about 48% of them singletons. About this clonotype: Its antigen is unknown.

Germline loops: CDR1 DFQATT, CDR2 SNEGSKA (reference sequence). The CDR3 is 12 residues long. The gene calls are TRBV20-1 and TRBJ2-4, with D possibly matching TRBD2 (5 bases). The J call may be mistaken, given a closer DNA end match to TRBJ2-7. The TCR was taken from a man aged 25-45 years in good health. Material for sequencing was blood. As DNA, the CDR3 is TGCTCCTGTCCGAGGGATCCCTACGAGCAGTACTTC. Residues: CSCPRDPYEQYF.